A single T cell receptor beta chain is shown here with its context. The table came from immunoSEQ multiplex PCR; TCRdb's copy has only in-frame clones and leaves some out. The repertoire holds tens of thousands of clones, with 91% as singletons. From germline, CDR1 is LGHNA and CDR2 YNFKEQ. Trimming took 0 bases from V and 0 from J, leaving 7 bases between them. This CDR3 is built from 15 residues. The entry originates in a study of Tregs in tolerant kidney transplant recipients. This TCR was sampled from a human donor in good health. Sequenced input: Tregs from blood. The chain has TRBV4-2 and TRBJ2-3; D gene ambiguous. The CDR3 DNA follows: TGTGCCAGCAGCCAAGATGGGAAAAGCACAGATACGCAGTATTTT. Protein product: CASSQDGKSTDTQYF.